These 11 T cell receptor beta chains share one sample of origin, sequenced in a study of CD8+CD57+ T cells in acquired aplastic anemia. The authors sequenced patients whose flow cytometry had shown CD8+CD57+ cell expansion. The use of genomic DNA as template underpinned the TCR beta VDJ and CDR3 profiling. TCRdb reanalysed the reads using MiXCR and keeps one entry per CDR3 protein. The table shows about 160,000 distinct CDR3 sequences, with around 52% occurring only once. Sequencing was done on a sample of sorted CD4+, CD8+, or CD8+CD57+ T cells (not recorded which) from PBMCs. The receptor set was obtained from a human donor with aplastic anemia.

This clonotype was observed many times. The CDR3 region has the DNA TGTGCCAGCAGCGTAGGGCAGGGGAACTACGAGCAGTACTTC. It is translated as CASSVGQGNYEQYF. This sequence joins TRBV9 and TRBJ2-7, with D maybe TRBD1 (6 bases). Germline loops: CDR1 SGDLS, CDR2 YYNGEE. The CDR3 runs to 14 residues. V lost 0 bases and J 3 bases, leaving 10 bases between the germline ends.

The genes are TRBV12-1 and TRBJ2-7; the tabulated D call, TRBD1, remains unverified against the DNA. TRBV12-1 is tagged as a pseudogene. This CDR3 is 11 amino acids long. CDR3 coding DNA: TGTGCCAGCTCAGGGGTCTACGAGCAGCACTTC. Translated: CASSGVYEQHF.

This clonotype was seen many times. The rearrangement joins TRBV7-8 to TRBJ1-3, with no clear D. CDR1 is SGHVS, CDR2 FQNEAQ, per germline. Trimming stripped 2 bases from V and 2 bases from J, with 7 bases between. CDR3 length: 14 amino acids. Here the CDR3 reads CASSLSAAGNTIYF. Here the CDR3 DNA reads TGTGCCAGCAGCTTATCGGCAGCTGGAAACACCATATATTTT.

Of note for this clonotype: Being one base from a much bigger clone, this may be a read error. The chain recombines TRBV6-5 with TRBJ1-1; D is ambiguous. Germline CDR1 is MNHEY and CDR2 is SVGAGI. There are 15 residues in the CDR3. As DNA, the CDR3 is TGTGCCAGCAGTTACTCCCCCGTGCCTGCCGGTGAAACTTTCTTT. Protein: CASSYSPVPAGETFF.

The V call is TRBV2, the J call TRBJ1-2; D gene uncertain. The CDR3 runs to 13 residues. V lost 3 bases to trimming and J lost 7 bases, with 12 bases between them. The germline gives CDR1 SNHLY, CDR2 FYNNEI. The chain's CDR3 is CASSDSFSPGYTF. The CDR3, as DNA: TGTGCCAGCAGTGACAGCTTTTCCCCTGGCTACACCTTC.

The CDR3 region is CASGLRTTDFDEQYF. The CDR3 region has the DNA TGCGCCAGCGGCCTGAGAACGACAGACTTTGACGAGCAGTACTTC. The rearrangement uses TRBV5-1 and TRBJ2-7; tentatively, D is TRBD1 (5 bases). Germline CDR1 and CDR2: SGHRS and YFSETQ. The CDR3 has 15 residues. Trimming took off 7 bases at V and 5 bases at J, with 22 bases between the two ends.

The J gene is TRBJ1-4, the V gene TRBV7-9; no firm D call. From germline, CDR1 is SEHNR and CDR2 FQNEAQ (reference sequence). The CDR3 sequence is 11 residues long. Trimming took 4 bases from V and 12 from J, leaving 9 bases between them. CDR3 nucleotides: TGTGCCAGCAGCTCCGCCCTTGAACTGTTTTTT. Translated: CASSSALELFF.

This clonotype has just one count. An end of the junction differs from the germline gene, which may be a read error. V is TRBV20-1 and J is TRBJ1-1; D might be TRBD1 (5 bases). The CDR3 is 13 amino acids. Germline-derived CDR1 and CDR2 are DFQATT and SNEGSKA (reference sequence). The CDR3 sequence is CSAGDLSQGPAFF. CDR3 coding DNA: TGCAGTGCTGGAGATCTTTCGCAGGGTCCGGCTTTCTTT.

This clonotype appeared many times. The V gene is TRBV11-1, the J gene TRBJ1-2, with D possibly matching TRBD1 (6 bases). The CDR3 is 16 residues long. V was clipped by 1 base and J by 0 bases, with 12 bases between them. Germline V CDR1 and CDR2: SGHAT, FQDESV (reference sequence). The CDR3 sequence is CASSLDREVANYGYTF. The CDR3 region has the DNA TGTGCCAGCAGCTTAGACAGGGAAGTTGCTAACTATGGCTACACCTTC. The full variable domain, in which reference TRBV11-1 and TRBJ1-2 provide the parts outside the CDR3, is EAEVAQSPRYKITEKSQAVAFWCDPISGHATLYWYRQILGQGPELLVQFQDESVVDDSQLPKDRFSAERLKGVDSTLKIQPAELGDSAMYLCASSLDREVANYGYTFGSGTRLTVV.

This clonotype was counted between two and nine times. V gene TRBV28 combines with J gene TRBJ1-2, with 9 bases aligning to TRBD1. The germline gives CDR1 MDHEN, CDR2 SYDVKM. The V and J ends lost 3 bases and 4 bases, in that order; junction bases with no gene match: 15. This CDR3 has 18 residues. The CDR3 protein is CASSFPGQGFLSFYGYTF. Written as DNA, the CDR3 is TGTGCCAGCAGTTTTCCGGGACAGGGATTCTTGAGCTTCTATGGCTACACCTTC.

The rearrangement joins TRBV29-1 to TRBJ2-7, with 10 bases matching TRBD2. This CDR3 spans 14 amino acids. Per germline, CDR1 SQVTM and CDR2 ANQGSEA. V was pared by 8 bases and J by 5 bases, with 12 bases of the junction left unmatched. The chain's CDR3 is CSLALAGVSDEQYF. Here the CDR3 DNA reads TGCAGCTTGGCTCTAGCGGGAGTTAGTGACGAGCAGTACTTC.